A single TCR beta chain is shown here with its context. This specimen belongs to a study of blood T cell repertoires in COVID-19. Authors' data handling: From reference gene primer amplification, estimates of nucleated cell counts were derived. Libraries were prepared by immunoSEQ multiplex PCR; TCRdb keeps only in-frame clonotypes and omits some of them. The V and J calls and clone size come from that table; D and trimming were worked out from the DNA. Of roughly 120,000 clones listed, over 70% are singletons. The germline CDR1 and CDR2 sequences are LNHDA and SQIVND (reference sequence). V was shortened by 0 bases and J by 1 base, with 10 bases between the two germline ends. This CDR3 is 16 amino acids long.

The chain couples TRBV19 to TRBJ1-5; tentative D call: TRBD1 (5 bases). The sequenced sample was peripheral blood. The source is a woman aged 50 to 60 with acute or convalescent COVID-19. Here the CDR3 reads CASSIEQGGSNQPQHF. The CDR3 DNA follows: TGTGCCAGTAGTATAGAGCAGGGTGGAAGCAATCAGCCCCAGCATTTT.